This TCR beta chain was observed in a study of cytomegalovirus exposure and HLA in healthy donors. Study-level findings and limits: V- and J-gene trimming of TCR beta was linked (in a later analysis) to a missense DCLRE1C variant. What was likely a sequencing artifact was a cluster of highly shared sequence variants.

The donors comprised healthy bone marrow donors. PCR involved 60 Vbeta and 13 Jbeta primers. Clones were sequenced by immunoSEQ multiplex PCR, and TCRdb holds only the in-frame ones, with some missing. The repertoire holds about 130,000 clones, with less than 85% as singletons. To note about this clone: The target antigen is unknown.

The CDR3 is 17 residues long. Sequencing input: PBMCs. The clonotype comes from a man aged 18 to 29 in good health and CMV-seropositive. The chain couples TRBV21-1 to TRBJ1-6; TRBD1, as called in the table, went unchecked against the DNA. TRBV21-1 is a pseudogene locus. The CDR3 region is CASSKERPHRVGSPLHF. CDR3 in DNA: TGTGCCAGCAGCAAAGAACGACCCCACAGGGTTGGGTCACCCCTCCACTTT.